These 3 T cell receptor beta chains were all obtained from the same sample, sequenced in a study of cytomegalovirus exposure and HLA in healthy donors (dated by TCRdb to the late 2010s). The library was generated by the immunoSEQ multiplex PCR assay. A mixture of 60 forward primers for TCR Vbeta segments and 13 reverse primers for TCR Jbeta segments was used in the multiplex PCR. The source is immuneACCESS, and TCRdb retained only in-frame sequences with V and J called. Part of the clones is not carried over; for the studies checked, unresolved V genes explain less than half of this, and the remainder is unexplained. The sample contains roughly 80,000 clones, over 65% of them found a single time. Under 3.5% of the sample is held by the ten biggest clonotypes. Sequenced sample: PBMCs. The source of these receptors is a man aged 50-59 years in good health and CMV-seropositive.

This chain links TRBV6-6 with TRBJ2-7, with TRBD2 matching 13 bases. The CDR3 runs 15 residues. Germline V gives CDR1 MNHNY, CDR2 SVGAGI (reference sequence). Trimming cost V 7 bases and J 2 bases; bases outside gene matches: 5. CDR3 DNA sequence: TGTGCCAGCACACTAGCGGGAGGGATGCCCTACGAGCAGTACTTC. This gives the protein CASTLAGGMPYEQYF.

This clone is categorized as medium-sized. The chain joins TRBV6-7 to TRBJ2-3; perhaps TRBD1 as D (5 bases). TRBV6-7 is reported as an ORF; its role is uncertain. Trimming removed 6 bases from V and 1 base from J, with 14 bases in between. This CDR3 has 15 residues. Written as DNA, the CDR3 is TGTGCCAGCAGCTGCAGACAGAACCGCACAGATACGCAGTATTTT. Residues: CASSCRQNRTDTQYF.

The chain has TRBV4-1 and TRBJ2-7, with D possibly being TRBD2 (5 bases). Germline lookup yields CDR1 MGHRA and CDR2 YSYEKL. The germline V and J ends were trimmed by 3 bases and 2 bases, with 11 bases remaining between them. The CDR3 extends over 14 amino acids. This CDR3 reads CASSHIGEPYEQYF. The CDR3 DNA reads TGCGCCAGCAGCCATATCGGGGAACCCTACGAGCAGTACTTC.